Each of the 13 T cell receptor beta chains below was sequenced from the same sample in a study of synovial regulatory T cells in juvenile arthritis. Profiled with immunoSEQ multiplex PCR; TCRdb holds only in-frame clones, not every one. This sample contains approximately 9,800 clones. The sample taken for sequencing was Treg cells from blood. The subset denotes: remaining (HLA-DR-negative) circulating blood Treg cells. Receptor source: a donor aged 2-35 years with juvenile idiopathic arthritis.

The chain has TRBV20-1 and TRBJ2-3. The germline V gene has CDR1 DFQATT and CDR2 SNEGSKA (reference sequence). The CDR3 loop spans 11 amino acids. No DNA appears here. The CDR3 region is CSASYRDTQYF.

The CDR3 spells CASSLDRGRGGYTF. V is TRBV7-9 and J is TRBJ1-2; TCRdb lists TRBD1, though no DNA is available to test this call. CDR3 length equals 14 residues. No nucleotide data were recorded. Germline CDR1 is SEHNR and CDR2 is FQNEAQ (reference sequence).

This chain joins TRBV10-3 and TRBJ2-7. Germline loops: CDR1 ENHRY, CDR2 SYGVKD. This CDR3 has 14 residues. The entry carries no DNA sequence. CDR3 sequence: CAISEAGGGYEQYF.

The chain couples TRBV5-1 to TRBJ1-1. The CDR3 has 15 amino acids. The nucleotide record is missing. Germline CDR1 SGHRS, CDR2 YFSETQ. The CDR3 spells CASSLNGAGGTEAFF.

This chain uses TRBV5-1 with TRBJ2-7. CDR3 length: 12 amino acids. DNA for this receptor is not on file. Germline CDR1 is SGHRS and CDR2 is YFSETQ. Here the CDR3 reads CASSLTGNEQYF.

The chain carries TRBV5-1 and TRBJ2-1; TCRdb's D call of TRBD2 is untestable without DNA. This CDR3 comprises 16 residues. Only the protein sequence is given. Germline V lookup: CDR1 SGHRS, CDR2 YFSETQ. CDR3 loop: CASSLRSGGAGNEQFF.

The chain carries TRBV29-1 and TRBJ2-1; TCRdb names TRBD2, which stays unverified in the absence of DNA. Germline CDR1 reads SQVTM; CDR2 reads ANQGSEA. CDR3 size: 13 residues. The coding DNA is unavailable. CDR3 loop: CSVGAGGPNEQFF.

The CDR3 reads CASSSTGTYADTQYF. The chain combines TRBV9 with TRBJ2-3; the D call of TRBD1 rests on TCRdb alone, since no DNA is present to check it. From germline, CDR1 is SGDLS and CDR2 YYNGEE. This CDR3 has 15 amino acids. No DNA was logged.

J is TRBJ1-1 and V is TRBV5-1. The CDR3 extends over 14 amino acids. Only the protein sequence is given. The germline gives CDR1 SGHRS, CDR2 YFSETQ. The CDR3 sequence is CASSLVGEGTEAFF.

The chain joins TRBV7-6 to TRBJ1-3; TCRdb proposes TRBD1, but this gene call is untestable without DNA. There are 14 residues in the CDR3. The DNA sequence is not available. Looked up from germline, CDR1 is SGHVS and CDR2 is FNYEAQ. The CDR3 loop reads CASSSSPRGNTIYF. The full variable domain, rest sourced from reference TRBV7-6 and TRBJ1-3, is GAGVSQSPRYKVTKRGQDVALRCDPISGHVSLYWYRQALGQGPEFLTYFNYEAQQDKSGLPNDRFSAERPEGSISTLTIQRTEQRDSAMYRCASSSSPRGNTIYFGEGSWLTVV.

V and J are TRBV19 and TRBJ1-2. Germline V gene lookup returns CDR1 LNHDA and CDR2 SQIVND (reference sequence). CDR3 size: 13 residues. A DNA sequence was not provided. The CDR3 is CASKWRDYYGYTF. The whole variable domain, filled in from reference TRBV19 and TRBJ1-2, reads DGGITQSPKYLFRKEGQNVTLSCEQNLNHDAMYWYRQDPGQGLRLIYYSQIVNDFQKGDIAEGYSVSREKKESFPLTVTSAQKNPTAFYLCASKWRDYYGYTFGSGTRLTVV.

This clone is called medium-sized based on its frequency. This rearrangement joins TRBV2 to TRBJ1-1. Germline CDR1 and CDR2: SNHLY and FYNNEI. The CDR3 is made up of 15 amino acids. No DNA sequence is on record. CDR3 amino acids: CASSGPFGGFSEAFF.

The chain links TRBV5-1 to TRBJ1-5. This CDR3 contains 14 residues. No DNA has been recorded. Germline V gene sequence: CDR1 SGHRS, CDR2 YFSETQ. The CDR3 sequence is CASSSGSGNQPQHF. The full variable domain, completed using reference TRBV5-1 and TRBJ1-5, is KAGVTQTPRYLIKTRGQQVTLSCSPISGHRSVSWYQQTPGQGLQFLFEYFSETQRNKGNFPGRFSGRQFSNSRSEMNVSTLELGDSALYLCASSSGSGNQPQHFGDGTRLSIL.